The 10 T cell receptor beta chains below were found in one sample sequenced in a study of regulatory T cells in long-lasting Graves disease (dated by TCRdb to 2020 to 2023). Sample time point, as interpreted from the label and publication: persistent/refractory GD, antithyroid drugs over 5 years with positive TRAb. For both TCR sequencing and RNA sequencing, RNA was extracted from PBMCs in TRIzol. The library was made by multiplex PCR. The instrument given in TCRdb is Illumina HiSeq 4000. CDR3 regions were amplified by Arm-PCR with iRepertoire HTBI primers to construct TCR beta libraries. The raw public data were reprocessed by TCRdb itself: fastp quality trimming at Q25, MiXCR clonotype calling, in-frame beta chains only. Merged by CDR3 protein, the rows form single entries marked with the most common genes and DNA. The sample contains about 430,000 distinct CDR3 sequences, roughly 23% of them found a single time. The top ten constitute 13% to 15% of the sample.

The input for sequencing was peripheral blood mononuclear cells (PBMCs), taken when the disease was refractory, from a patient treated with antithyroid drugs. Receptor source: a female donor with Graves disease.

Concerning this clonotype: Since a much larger clone is just one base distant, this may be a read error. The V gene is TRBV12-3 or TRBV12-4, the J gene TRBJ2-7; 13 bases are a match to TRBD2. This CDR3 contains 16 residues. V shed 6 bases, J shed 2 bases, and the junction held 7 bases outside the gene matches. The CDR3 sequence: CASRPPGLAGPYEQYF. The CDR3 DNA reads TGTGCCAGCAGACCGCCGGGACTAGCGGGACCCTACGAGCAGTACTTC.

Points on this clonotype: Likely a read error: the CDR3 ends without its conserved phenylalanine or tryptophan. This chain links TRBV9 with TRBJ1-5; 7 bases line up with TRBD1. Germline V gene data show CDR1 as SGDLS and CDR2 as YYNGEE. This CDR3 has 14 amino acids. J gave up 6 bases and V 4 bases, and 7 bases lay outside the gene matches. CDR3 DNA: TGTGCCAGCAGCTCCACTCAGGGGGTTCAGCCCCAGCATCTT. Protein sequence: CASSSTQGVQPQHL.

Many counts were recorded for this clonotype. The V gene is TRBV28, the J gene TRBJ2-6; D gene uncertain. The CDR3 loop spans 16 amino acids. The germline V gene encodes CDR1 MDHEN and CDR2 SYDVKM. V lost 4 bases and J 1 base, leaving 11 bases between the germline ends. The DNA of the CDR3 is TGTGCCAGCAGTTCGGTGGTGGCATCTGGGGCCAACGTCCTGACTTTC. Amino acid sequence: CASSSVVASGANVLTF. The whole variable domain, filled in from reference TRBV28 and TRBJ2-6, reads DVKVTQSSRYLVKRTGEKVFLECVQDMDHENMFWYRQDPGLGLRLIYFSYDVKMKEKGDIPEGYSVSREKKERFSLILESASTNQTSMYLCASSSVVASGANVLTFGAGSRLTVL.

This clonotype was counted at least ten times. The gene calls are TRBV20-1 and TRBJ2-2; D is unclear. Deletions cut 2 bases from V and 2 bases from J, with 6 bases between. This CDR3 has 13 residues. CDR1 and CDR2 from the germline V gene are DFQATT and SNEGSKA (reference sequence). DNA for the CDR3: TGCAGTGCTAGACGCGGTAACACCGGGGAGCTGTTTTTT. This sequence encodes CSARRGNTGELFF.

In this sample, this clonotype turned up many times. The gene calls are TRBV6-1 and TRBJ2-5; D possibly uses TRBD1 or TRBD2 (5 bases each). The CDR3 has 14 residues. Germline assignment: CDR1 MNHNS and CDR2 SASEGT. V lost 7 bases to trimming and J lost 3 bases, with 15 bases between them. This CDR3 reads CASTPWGSKETQYF. DNA for the CDR3: TGTGCCAGCACCCCTTGGGGGAGCAAAGAGACCCAGTACTTC.

This clonotype was observed at least ten times. V and J are TRBV3-1 and TRBJ2-2; 7 positions agree with TRBD2. After removal of 0 bases from V and 4 bases from J, the junction contained 5 bases not matched to a gene. There are 16 residues in the CDR3. Germline V gene sequence: CDR1 LGHDT, CDR2 YNNKEL (reference sequence). CDR3 nucleotides: TGTGCCAGCAGCCAAGAATTAGGGAGGGGCACCGGGGAGCTGTTTTTT. Its protein is CASSQELGRGTGELFF. Looking up the rest from reference TRBV3-1 and TRBJ2-2 gives the full variable domain: DTAVSQTPKYLVTQMGNDKSIKCEQNLGHDTMYWYKQDSKKFLKIMFSYNNKELIINETVPNRFSPKSPDKAHLNLHINSLELGDSAVYFCASSQELGRGTGELFFGEGSRLTVL.

With respect to this clonotype: A much more abundant neighbour one base away suggests this may be a read error. A read error is likely, as this CDR3 ends without the conserved phenylalanine or tryptophan. The J gene is TRBJ2-7, the V gene TRBV28, with 9 nucleotides matching TRBD2. The DNA end is a closer match to TRBJ2-5, so the J assignment may be wrong. The germline gives CDR1 MDHEN, CDR2 SYDVKM. The CDR3 has 14 amino acids. CDR3 bases: TGTGCCAGCACCGGGCTAGCGGGAACCATGACCCAGTACCTC. It encodes CASTGLAGTMTQYL.

This clonotype appeared a few times. The genes are TRBV4-1 and TRBJ1-1; D gene uncertain. Germline V CDR1 and CDR2: MGHRA, YSYEKL. V was pared by 3 bases and J by 3 bases, with 8 bases between. The CDR3 consists of 13 residues. CDR3 sequence: CASSQAADTEAFF. DNA of the CDR3: TGCGCCAGCAGCCAGGCGGCAGACACTGAAGCTTTCTTT.

This clonotype appeared a few times. The chain uses TRBV28 and TRBJ2-5; TRBD2 matches at 9 bases. V shed 10 bases and J 1 base; nucleotides not matched to a gene: 7. The CDR3 loop spans 14 amino acids. Germline V lookup: CDR1 MDHEN, CDR2 SYDVKM. CDR3 region: CATGGGGGQETQYF. The CDR3 DNA reads as TGTGCCACCGGCGGGGGGGGAGGCCAAGAGACCCAGTACTTC.

This chain links TRBV25-1 with TRBJ1-1; no firm D call. The germline V and J ends were trimmed by 3 bases and 1 base, with 9 bases remaining between them. Germline loops: CDR1 MGHDK, CDR2 SYGVNS. This CDR3 has 14 residues. The CDR3 nucleotides read TGTGCCAGCAGTGATCGGCAGACGAACACTGAAGCTTTCTTT. Translating it yields CASSDRQTNTEAFF. The full variable domain, completed using reference TRBV25-1 and TRBJ1-1, is EADIYQTPRYLVIGTGKKITLECSQTMGHDKMYWYQQDPGMELHLIHYSYGVNSTEKGDLSSESTVSRIRTEHFPLTLESARPSHTSQYLCASSDRQTNTEAFFGQGTRLTVV.